This T cell receptor beta chain was recovered during a study of blood T cell repertoires in COVID-19. Seattle patients were enrolled during active infection and followed longitudinally. The protocol was immunoSEQ multiplex PCR, while the TCRdb copy is restricted to in-frame clones and leaves out a portion. The profile shows roughly 160,000 clones, just under 90% of them singletons. CDR3 length: 14 amino acids. Germline CDR1 is SGHRS and CDR2 is YFSETQ. V was clipped by 1 base and J by 2 bases, with 9 bases between them. This rearrangement joins TRBV5-1 to TRBJ2-5; possible D gene TRBD1, 5 bases. Sequenced material: peripheral blood. This receptor was taken from a woman in her seventies with COVID-19, enrolled during active disease. CDR3 region: CASSLFSGQETQYF. The CDR3 bases are TGCGCCAGCAGCTTGTTCTCAGGGCAAGAGACCCAGTACTTC.